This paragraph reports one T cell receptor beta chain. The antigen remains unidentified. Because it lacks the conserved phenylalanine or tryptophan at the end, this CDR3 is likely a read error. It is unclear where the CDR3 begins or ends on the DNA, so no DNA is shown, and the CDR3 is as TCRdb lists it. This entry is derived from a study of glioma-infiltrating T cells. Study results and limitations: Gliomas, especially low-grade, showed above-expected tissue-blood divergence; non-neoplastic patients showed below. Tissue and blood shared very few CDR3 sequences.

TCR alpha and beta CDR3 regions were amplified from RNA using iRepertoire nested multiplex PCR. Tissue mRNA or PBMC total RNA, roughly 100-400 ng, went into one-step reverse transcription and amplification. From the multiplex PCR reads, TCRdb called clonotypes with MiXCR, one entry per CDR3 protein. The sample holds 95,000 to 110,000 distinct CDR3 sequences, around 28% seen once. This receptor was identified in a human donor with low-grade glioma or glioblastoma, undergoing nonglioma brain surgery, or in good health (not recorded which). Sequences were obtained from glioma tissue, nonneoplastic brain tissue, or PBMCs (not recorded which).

The CDR3 reads CASSFSGLSSY. The J gene is TRBJ2-5, the V gene TRBV28; no check of the table's D call, TRBD2, against the DNA was made. Germline CDR1 and CDR2: MDHEN and SYDVKM. The CDR3 is 11 residues long, counting both termini.